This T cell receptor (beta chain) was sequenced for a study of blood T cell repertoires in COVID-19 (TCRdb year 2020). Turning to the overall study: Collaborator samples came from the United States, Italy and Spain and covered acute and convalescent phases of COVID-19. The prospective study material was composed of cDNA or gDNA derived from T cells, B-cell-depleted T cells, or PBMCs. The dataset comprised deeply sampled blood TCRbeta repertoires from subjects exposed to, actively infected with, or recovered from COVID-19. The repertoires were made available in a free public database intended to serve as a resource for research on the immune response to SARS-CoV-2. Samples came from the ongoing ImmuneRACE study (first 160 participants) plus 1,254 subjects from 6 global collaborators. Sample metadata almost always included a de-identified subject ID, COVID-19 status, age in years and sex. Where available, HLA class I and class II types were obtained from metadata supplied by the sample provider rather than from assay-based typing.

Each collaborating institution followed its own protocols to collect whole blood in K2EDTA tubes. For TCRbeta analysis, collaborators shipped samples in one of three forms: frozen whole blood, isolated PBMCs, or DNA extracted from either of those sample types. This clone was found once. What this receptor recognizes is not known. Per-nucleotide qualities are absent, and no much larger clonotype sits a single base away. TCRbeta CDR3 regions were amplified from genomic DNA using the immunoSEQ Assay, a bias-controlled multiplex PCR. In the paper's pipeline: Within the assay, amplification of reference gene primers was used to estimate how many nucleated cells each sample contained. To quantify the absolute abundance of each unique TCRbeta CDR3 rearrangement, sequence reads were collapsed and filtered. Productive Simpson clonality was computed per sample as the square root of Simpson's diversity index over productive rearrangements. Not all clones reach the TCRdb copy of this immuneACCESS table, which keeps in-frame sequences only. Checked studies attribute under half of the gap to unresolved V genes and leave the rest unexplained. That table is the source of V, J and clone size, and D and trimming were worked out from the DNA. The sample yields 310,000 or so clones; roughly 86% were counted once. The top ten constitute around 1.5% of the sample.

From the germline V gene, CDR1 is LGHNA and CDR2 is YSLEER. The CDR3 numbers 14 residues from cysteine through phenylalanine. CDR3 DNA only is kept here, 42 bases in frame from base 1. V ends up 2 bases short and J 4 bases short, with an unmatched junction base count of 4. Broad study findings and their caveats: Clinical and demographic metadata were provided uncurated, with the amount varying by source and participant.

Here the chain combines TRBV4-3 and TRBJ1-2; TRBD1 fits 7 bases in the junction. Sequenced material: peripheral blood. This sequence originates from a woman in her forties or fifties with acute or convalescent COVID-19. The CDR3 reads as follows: CASSQPGQLYGYTF. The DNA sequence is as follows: TGCGCCAGCAGCCAACCGGGACAGCTCTATGGCTACACCTTC.